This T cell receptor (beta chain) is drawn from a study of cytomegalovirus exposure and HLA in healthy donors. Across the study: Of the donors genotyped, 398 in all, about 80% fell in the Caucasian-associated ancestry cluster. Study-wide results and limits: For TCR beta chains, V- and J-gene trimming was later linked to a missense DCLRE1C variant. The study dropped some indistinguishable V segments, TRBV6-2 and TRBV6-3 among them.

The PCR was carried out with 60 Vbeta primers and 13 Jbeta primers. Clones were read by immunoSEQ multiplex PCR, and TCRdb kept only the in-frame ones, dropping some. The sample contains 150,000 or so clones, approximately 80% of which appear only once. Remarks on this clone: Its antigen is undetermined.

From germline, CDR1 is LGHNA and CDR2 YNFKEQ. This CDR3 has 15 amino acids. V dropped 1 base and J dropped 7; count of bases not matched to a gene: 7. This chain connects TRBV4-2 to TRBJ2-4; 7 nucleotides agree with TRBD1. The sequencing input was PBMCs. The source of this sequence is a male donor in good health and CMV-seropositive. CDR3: CASSQATGVENIQYF. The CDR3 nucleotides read TGTGCCAGCAGCCAAGCCACAGGGGTTGAGAACATTCAGTACTTC.